A selection of T cell receptor beta chains follows, all from one sample in a study of T cells of healthy individuals. TCRdb reanalysed the 5' RACE reads using MiXCR and keeps one entry per CDR3 protein. Of 95,000 to 100,000 distinct CDR3 sequences in the sample, 17% are singletons; the top ten hold about 6.2%. These receptors all stem from a human donor in good health. Each CDR3 is given with its conserved first and last residue. The order of the fields is clone size, D gene, CDR3 length, V gene, J gene, CDR3 protein, CDR3 DNA. The D gene is left open where the match is weak. Clone size, where shown, is once, few, many, or a class for clones that have expanded.

>few|NA|14|TRBV12-3/TRBV12-4|TRBJ1-1
CASSLKGMNTEAFF
TGTGCCAGCAGTTTAAAGGGAATGAACACTGAAGCTTTCTTT
>NA|TRBD1|13|TRBV6-4|TRBJ1-1
CASSWTGGTEAFF
TGTGCCAGCAGTTGGACAGGGGGCACTGAAGCTTTCTTT
>many|NA|17|TRBV2|TRBJ2-2
CASSESFGLALTGELFF
TGTGCCAGCAGTGAATCGTTCGGACTGGCTCTCACCGGGGAGCTGTTTTTT
>few|NA|15|TRBV28|TRBJ2-3
CASTESEGHTDTQYF
TGTGCCAGCACCGAAAGCGAGGGCCACACAGATACGCAGTATTTT
>few|TRBD2|14|TRBV6-2/TRBV6-3|TRBJ2-7
CASSSRLAGDEQYF
TGTGCCAGCAGTTCCCGACTAGCGGGGGACGAGCAGTACTTC
>many|NA|14|TRBV7-9|TRBJ1-6
CASSFQGGNSPLHF
TGTGCCAGCAGCTTTCAGGGAGGCAATTCACCCCTCCACTTT
>NA|NA|15|TRBV28|TRBJ1-2
CASSLGGGVNYGYTF
TGTGCCAGCAGTTTGGGGGGAGGAGTAAACTATGGCTACACCTTC
>few|NA|14|TRBV6-6|TRBJ1-6
CASTLGDFRKPLHF
TGTGCCAGCACCCTCGGAGACTTTCGGAAGCCCCTCCACTTT
>many|TRBD2|15|TRBV4-3|TRBJ2-1
CASSLEREGHNEQFF
TGCGCCAGCAGCCTAGAGCGGGAAGGGCACAATGAGCAGTTCTTC
>many|TRBD1|13|TRBV5-1|TRBJ2-2
CASSFGQGGELFF
TGCGCCAGCAGCTTTGGACAGGGCGGGGAGCTGTTTTTT
>many|NA|12|TRBV7-9|TRBJ2-7
CASTYGSYEQYF
TGTGCCAGCACCTACGGCTCCTACGAGCAGTACTTC
>NA|NA|11|TRBV4-2|TRBJ2-5
CASSDRGTQYF
TGTGCCAGCAGCGATCGGGGGACCCAGTACTTC
>NA|TRBD1|16|TRBV19|TRBJ1-5
CASDKQGNLGDQPQHF
TGTGCCAGCGATAAACAGGGGAACCTAGGCGATCAGCCCCAGCATTTT
>NA|TRBD1|12|TRBV20-1|TRBJ2-7
CSAWDRGNEQYF
TGCAGTGCTTGGGACAGGGGCAACGAGCAGTACTTC
>NA|NA|12|TRBV29-1|TRBJ2-7
CSVEGETYEQYF
TGCAGCGTTGAGGGTGAGACCTACGAGCAGTACTTC